Listed below are T cell receptor beta chains from one sample, sequenced in a study of shared clonotypes between healthy human individuals. Sequencing used immunoSEQ multiplex PCR; TCRdb keeps in-frame clones, though not all of them. The sample gives some 500,000 clones, 90% to 96% of which show up once; under 0.06% is in the top ten. What was sequenced was naive CD4+ T cells sorted from blood. Receptor source: a woman in her thirties in good health. The CDR3 runs from the conserved cysteine through the conserved F or W. A D gene is named only where the DNA matches it firmly. Clone size is shown for a subset of rows, as once, few, many or a class of expanded clone.

>NA|TRBJ1-2|TRBV28|NA|12
TGTGCCAGCAGTTTAAAAGGATATGGCTACACCTTC
CASSLKGYGYTF
>NA|TRBJ1-2|TRBV6-5|NA|12
TGTGCCAGCAGTTTATTTGATCTCGTCTACACCTTC
CASSLFDLVYTF
>NA|TRBJ1-2|TRBV28|TRBD1|16
TGTGCCAGCAGTTTATTCCCGGGACAGGGAGCCTATGGCTACACCTTC
CASSLFPGQGAYGYTF
>NA|TRBJ1-6|TRBV25-1|NA|13
TGTGCCAGCAACCAGGGAAATAATTCACCCCTCCACTTT
CASNQGNNSPLHF
>NA|TRBJ2-5|TRBV6-6|NA|16
TGTGCCAGCAGCCACTGGACAAAAAGTACCCAAGAGACCCAGTACTTC
CASSHWTKSTQETQYF
>NA|TRBJ2-2|TRBV28|NA|15
TGTGCCAGCAGTTTCGGCGGGGTCAACACCGGGGAGCTGTTTTTT
CASSFGGVNTGELFF
>NA|TRBJ1-4|TRBV19|NA|15
TGTGCCAGTAGTATGGCACCCGCCTCAGGTGAAAAACTGTTTTTT
CASSMAPASGEKLFF
>NA|TRBJ1-2|TRBV28|TRBD1|16
TGTGCCAGCAGTTTACAGCGGACAGGGGGCCGCTATGGCTACACCTTC
CASSLQRTGGRYGYTF
>NA|TRBJ2-7|TRBV5-5|TRBD2|14
TGTGCCAGCAGCCGGGACGGACTAGCCCCCGTGCAGTACTTC
CASSRDGLAPVQYF
>NA|TRBJ1-1|TRBV2|TRBD1|14
TGTGCCAACTCCGCCGGGACAGCGAACACTGAAGCTTTCTTT
CANSAGTANTEAFF
>once|TRBJ2-7|TRBV28|NA|13
TGTGCCAGCAGTGCCTCCTACGTCTACGAGCAGTACTTC
CASSASYVYEQYF
>NA|TRBJ1-2|TRBV28|NA|14
TGTGCCACCTTGGTCCCCTTGCGGGACTATGGCTACACCTTC
CATLVPLRDYGYTF
>NA|TRBJ2-7|TRBV30|NA|12
TGTGCCTGGAGTCAGGGATACTACGAGCAGTACTTC
CAWSQGYYEQYF